This T cell receptor beta chain was obtained from a study of blood T cell repertoires in COVID-19. Study-level background: Spain, Italy and the United States supplied samples that represented acute and convalescent COVID-19.

TCRdb keeps only in-frame clones here, not all; method: immunoSEQ multiplex PCR. Found here are about 220,000 clones, approximately 88% of them singletons; the top ten hold approximately 2.3%. This CDR3 has 12 residues. Germline CDR1 is MNHEY and CDR2 is SVGAGI. The germline V and J ends were trimmed by 4 bases and 9 bases, with 10 bases remaining between them. The chain joins TRBV6-5 to TRBJ1-5; perhaps TRBD1 as D (5 bases). The TCR originated in a woman aged 40 to 49 with acute COVID-19. Material: PBMCs or T cells enriched from blood (not recorded which). DNA of the CDR3: TGTGCCAGCAGTTTTAAGGGGCGGCCCCAGCATTTT. Translation: CASSFKGRPQHF.